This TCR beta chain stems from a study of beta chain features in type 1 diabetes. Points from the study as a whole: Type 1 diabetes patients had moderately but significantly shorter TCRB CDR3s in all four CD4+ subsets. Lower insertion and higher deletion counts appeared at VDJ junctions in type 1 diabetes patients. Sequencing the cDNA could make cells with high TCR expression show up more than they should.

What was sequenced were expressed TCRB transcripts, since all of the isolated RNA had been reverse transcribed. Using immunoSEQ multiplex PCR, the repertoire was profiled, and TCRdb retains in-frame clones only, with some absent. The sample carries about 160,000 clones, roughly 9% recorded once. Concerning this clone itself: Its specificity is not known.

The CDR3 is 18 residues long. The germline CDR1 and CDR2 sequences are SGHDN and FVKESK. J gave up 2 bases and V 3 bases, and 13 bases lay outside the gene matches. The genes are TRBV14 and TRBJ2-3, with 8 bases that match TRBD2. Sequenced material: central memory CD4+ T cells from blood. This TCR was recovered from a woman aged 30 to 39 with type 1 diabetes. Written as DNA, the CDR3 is TGTGCCAGCAGCCACCGAAGCGGGAGCCCCCTTAACACAGATACGCAGTATTTT. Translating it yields CASSHRSGSPLNTDTQYF.